A selection of T cell receptor beta chains follows, all from one sample in a study of T cell changes during pregnancy in multiple sclerosis. Using immunoSEQ multiplex PCR, the repertoire was profiled, and TCRdb retains in-frame clones only, with some absent. The table lists about 77,000 clones, 70% to 90% of them singletons, with approximately 1.9% in the top ten. The source was peripheral blood, collected before pregnancy. Every receptor here comes from a female donor with multiple sclerosis, enrolled in a pregnancy study. CDR3s include the opening cysteine and the closing phenylalanine or tryptophan. A D gene is named only where the DNA matches it firmly. The size of a clone is reported for some rows only, either as once, few or many, or as a class for expanded clones.

d_gene	v_gene	j_gene	abundance	CDR3aa	CDR3nt
TRBD2	TRBV6-1	TRBJ2-5	once	CASSESAGGQETQYF	TGTGCCAGCAGTGAATCAGCGGGGGGGCAAGAGACCCAGTACTTC
TRBD1	TRBV2	TRBJ2-2	once	CASSGQGDTGELFF	TGTGCCAGCAGTGGACAGGGAGACACCGGGGAGCTGTTTTTT
-	TRBV5-1	TRBJ1-2	-	CATTTEGSYGYTF	TGCGCCACCACCACGGAGGGTTCCTATGGCTACACCTTC
-	TRBV4-3	TRBJ2-3	-	CASSQVSLGRGTDTQYF	TGCGCCAGCAGCCAAGTGTCATTAGGCAGGGGAACAGATACGCAGTATTTT
TRBD2	TRBV4-1	TRBJ2-7	-	CASSQEGGGAREQYF	TGCGCCAGCAGCCAAGAAGGCGGGGGGGCGCGGGAGCAGTACTTC
TRBD1	TRBV10-3	TRBJ1-2	-	CAISEPGTGYGYTF	TGTGCCATCAGTGAGCCGGGGACAGGATATGGCTACACCTTC
TRBD1	TRBV27	TRBJ1-5	-	CASSWTGHQPQHF	TGTGCCAGCAGCTGGACAGGGCACCAGCCCCAGCATTTT
TRBD1	TRBV5-1	TRBJ1-2	-	CASSWTDRDGYTF	TGCGCCAGCAGCTGGACTGACAGGGATGGCTACACCTTC
-	TRBV13	TRBJ2-7	-	CASSLGASSYEQYF	TGTGCCAGCAGCTTAGGGGCTAGCTCCTACGAGCAGTACTTC
-	TRBV4-1	TRBJ1-2	-	CASSPQVTASNYGYTF	TGCGCCAGCAGCCCTCAGGTTACAGCTTCTAACTATGGCTACACCTTC
-	TRBV29-1	TRBJ2-3	once	CSVAGLWVTDTQYF	TGCAGCGTGGCAGGGTTGTGGGTCACAGATACGCAGTATTTT
-	TRBV18	TRBJ2-2	-	CASSPQWTKTGELFF	TGTGCCAGCTCACCACAGTGGACAAAAACCGGGGAGCTGTTTTTT
-	TRBV18	TRBJ1-4	-	CASSPGTKKEKLFF	TGTGCCAGCTCACCCGGGACAAAAAAGGAAAAACTGTTTTTT
-	TRBV2	TRBJ1-2	-	CASSDTGYGYTF	TGTGCCAGCAGTGACACAGGATATGGCTACACCTTC
-	TRBV28	TRBJ1-3	-	CASSLLFYGNTIYF	TGTGCCAGCAGTTTACTATTTTATGGAAACACCATATATTTT
TRBD1	TRBV28	TRBJ2-1	-	CASSWDSYNEQFF	TGTGCCAGCAGCTGGGACAGCTACAATGAGCAGTTCTTC
TRBD1	TRBV4-3	TRBJ2-5	once	CASSHGTDQETQYF	TGCGCCAGCAGCCACGGGACAGACCAAGAGACCCAGTACTTC
TRBD1	TRBV5-4	TRBJ2-7	few	CASSPDRGDIYEQYF	TGTGCCAGCAGCCCCGACAGGGGCGATATCTACGAGCAGTACTTC
-	TRBV23-1	TRBJ1-2	-	CASRQMSPGSPNYGYTF	TGCGCCAGCAGACAGATGAGCCCAGGCTCTCCTAACTATGGCTACACCTTC
-	TRBV10-3	TRBJ1-2	-	CAISESEKRGYTF	TGTGCCATCAGTGAGTCAGAGAAGCGAGGCTACACCTTC
TRBD1	TRBV6-5	TRBJ1-1	-	CASSYGTGFTEAFF	TGTGCCAGCAGTTACGGGACAGGGTTCACTGAAGCTTTCTTT
-	TRBV19	TRBJ2-7	-	CASIPGYEQYF	TGTGCCAGTATCCCCGGTTACGAGCAGTACTTC
TRBD1	TRBV30	TRBJ2-7	-	CAWSAPGTGRSYEQYF	TGTGCCTGGAGTGCCCCAGGGACAGGAAGGAGCTACGAGCAGTACTTC
-	TRBV11-2	TRBJ2-7	-	CASSQPLATFGYEQYF	TGTGCCAGCAGCCAACCACTAGCAACCTTCGGCTACGAGCAGTACTTC
TRBD1	TRBV7-9	TRBJ2-6	once	CASSLRQGRTGANVLTF	TGTGCCAGCAGCCTCAGACAGGGTCGGACTGGGGCCAACGTCCTGACTTTC
TRBD1	TRBV7-2	TRBJ1-2	-	CASSQGGTAFYGYTF	TGTGCCAGCAGCCAAGGTGGGACAGCATTCTATGGCTACACCTTC
TRBD1	TRBV5-1	TRBJ2-5	-	CASSWTGSGEQYF	TGCGCCAGCAGCTGGACAGGATCTGGAGAGCAGTACTTC
TRBD2	TRBV28	TRBJ2-3	-	CASSIGGAGDTQYF	TGTGCCAGCAGTATCGGGGGGGCTGGAGATACGCAGTATTTT
TRBD2	TRBV6-1	TRBJ2-3	-	CASTISGGLDTQYF	TGTGCCAGCACTATTAGCGGGGGCCTAGATACGCAGTATTTT
-	TRBV6-5	TRBJ2-5	-	CASRPQGQETQYF	TGTGCCAGCAGACCCCAGGGACAAGAGACCCAGTACTTC
TRBD2	TRBV6-4	TRBJ2-3	-	CASSPGTSGAADTQYF	TGTGCCAGCAGTCCTGGGACTAGCGGGGCCGCAGATACGCAGTATTTT
TRBD1	TRBV29-1	TRBJ2-7	-	CSVTDRVRNEQYF	TGCAGCGTGACGGACAGGGTAAGGAACGAGCAGTACTTC
-	TRBV11-2	TRBJ1-3	-	CASSSSSGNTIYF	TGTGCCAGCAGCTCGAGCTCTGGAAACACCATATATTTT
-	TRBV4-1	TRBJ1-5	-	CASSEERQPQHF	TGCGCCAGCAGCGAGGAGAGGCAGCCCCAGCATTTT
TRBD2	TRBV28	TRBJ2-4	-	CASSLAGGKNIQYF	TGTGCCAGCAGTTTAGCGGGGGGCAAAAACATTCAGTACTTC
-	TRBV30	TRBJ1-2	-	CAWSRLGAANYGYTF	TGTGCCTGGAGTCGGCTAGGGGCAGCCAACTATGGCTACACCTTC
-	TRBV7-8	TRBJ1-5	-	CASSSTTGTLHQPQHF	TGTGCCAGCAGCTCCACGACAGGAACATTGCATCAGCCCCAGCATTTT
TRBD1	TRBV6-4	TRBJ2-7	-	CAVSPGQDYEQYF	TGTGCCGTCTCACCGGGACAGGACTACGAGCAGTACTTC
TRBD2	TRBV10-3	TRBJ2-5	-	CAISRGLAGRKETQYF	TGTGCCATCAGTAGAGGACTAGCGGGGAGGAAGGAGACCCAGTACTTC
-	TRBV2	TRBJ1-2	few	CASGTGQTHGYTF	TGTGCCAGCGGTACTGGACAGACCCATGGCTACACCTTC
-	TRBV7-8	TRBJ1-3	-	CASSLLADTIYF	TGTGCCAGCAGCTTACTTGCAGACACCATATATTTT
TRBD2	TRBV9	TRBJ2-6	-	CASSVGAGLSGANVLTF	TGTGCCAGCAGCGTAGGAGCGGGACTATCCGGGGCCAACGTCCTGACTTTC
TRBD1	TRBV11-3	TRBJ2-3	-	CASSSGQGAGDTQYF	TGTGCCAGCAGCTCGGGACAGGGGGCTGGAGATACGCAGTATTTT
TRBD2	TRBV5-6	TRBJ2-2	once	CASSVGLAGSAGELFF	TGTGCCAGCAGCGTCGGACTAGCGGGGTCGGCCGGGGAGCTGTTTTTT
-	TRBV7-9	TRBJ2-7	few	CASSLAESYEQYF	TGTGCCAGCAGCTTGGCGGAGTCCTACGAGCAGTACTTC
TRBD1	TRBV2	TRBJ2-5	-	CASRKLTGEETQYF	TGTGCCAGCAGAAAACTAACAGGGGAAGAGACCCAGTACTTC
-	TRBV5-1	TRBJ1-2	-	CASSLFVGGNYGYTF	TGCGCCAGCAGCTTGTTTGTAGGAGGCAACTATGGCTACACCTTC
-	TRBV9	TRBJ1-2	-	CASSLRDAPYGYTF	TGTGCCAGCAGTCTGCGGGACGCCCCCTATGGCTACACCTTC
TRBD2	TRBV5-1	TRBJ2-1	-	CASSLGVEAGTSGADEQFF	TGCGCCAGCAGTTTGGGGGTGGAGGCCGGGACTAGCGGGGCGGATGAGCAGTTCTTC
TRBD1	TRBV5-6	TRBJ1-2	-	CASSGIQGPSDGYTF	TGTGCCAGCAGCGGAATACAGGGGCCGTCTGATGGCTACACCTTC
TRBD1	TRBV5-5	TRBJ1-4	-	CASSRTGYNEKLFF	TGTGCCAGCAGCCGGACAGGTTATAATGAAAAACTGTTTTTT
-	TRBV7-9	TRBJ2-2	-	CASSLSVTYNTGELFF	TGTGCCAGCAGCTTGTCTGTCACATACAACACCGGGGAGCTGTTTTTT
-	TRBV11-2	TRBJ2-3	-	CASSFLEGGQVLRDTQYF	TGTGCCAGCAGCTTCCTTGAGGGGGGGCAGGTCCTCCGAGATACGCAGTATTTT
-	TRBV5-4	TRBJ1-1	-	CASSSYNTGPEAFF	TGTGCCAGCAGCTCCTACAACACAGGGCCAGAAGCTTTCTTT
TRBD2	TRBV6-1	TRBJ2-5	-	CASSAWGGASRSQYF	TGTGCCAGCAGTGCATGGGGAGGGGCGTCCAGGTCCCAGTACTTC
-	TRBV7-5	TRBJ2-2	-	CASKLAGGTGELFF	TGTGCCAGCAAACTAGCGGGGGGGACCGGGGAGCTGTTTTTT
-	TRBV5-5	TRBJ2-7	-	CASVGGASHEQYF	TGTGCCAGCGTGGGGGGGGCGTCCCACGAGCAGTACTTC
-	TRBV4-1	TRBJ1-4	few	CASSQGANEKLFF	TGCGCCAGCAGCCAAGGAGCTAATGAAAAACTGTTTTTT
-	TRBV2	TRBJ1-5	-	CASNPGSQPQHF	TGTGCCAGCAATCCCGGGAGTCAGCCCCAGCATTTT